This T cell receptor beta chain is from a study of cytomegalovirus exposure and HLA in healthy donors. Germline assignment: CDR1 SGHRS and CDR2 YFSETQ. CDR3 length: 13 residues. Trimming pared 2 bases from V and 4 bases from J, leaving 8 bases between. Measured with immunoSEQ multiplex PCR; TCRdb has only the in-frame clones, and not every one. The repertoire consists of about 88,000 clones, with approximately 81% occurring once and the leading ten covering about 12%. This clone was counted once. The chain couples TRBV5-1 to TRBJ2-3; no reliable D call. Sequenced material: PBMCs. The clonotype was recovered from a young woman in good health and CMV-seropositive. In DNA, the CDR3 is TGCGCCAGCAGCTTCCAAACGGCAGATACGCAGTATTTT. Translated, it gives CASSFQTADTQYF.